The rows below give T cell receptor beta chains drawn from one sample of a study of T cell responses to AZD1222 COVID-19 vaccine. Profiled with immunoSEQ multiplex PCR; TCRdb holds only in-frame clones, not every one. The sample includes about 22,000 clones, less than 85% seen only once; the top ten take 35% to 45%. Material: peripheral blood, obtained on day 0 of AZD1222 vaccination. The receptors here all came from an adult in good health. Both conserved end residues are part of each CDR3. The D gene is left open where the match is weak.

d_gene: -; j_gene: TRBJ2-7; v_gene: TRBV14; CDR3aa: CASSQGRIYEQYF
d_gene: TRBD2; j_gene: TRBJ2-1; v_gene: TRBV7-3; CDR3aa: CASSLTGAGVLNEQFF
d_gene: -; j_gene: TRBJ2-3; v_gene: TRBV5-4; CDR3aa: CASSDRDTDTQYF
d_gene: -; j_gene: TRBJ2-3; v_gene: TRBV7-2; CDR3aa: CASRRVGNTDTQYF
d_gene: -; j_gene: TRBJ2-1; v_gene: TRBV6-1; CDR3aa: CASSENSYSYNEQFF
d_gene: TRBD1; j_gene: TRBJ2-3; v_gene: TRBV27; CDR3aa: CASQGAGVTQYF
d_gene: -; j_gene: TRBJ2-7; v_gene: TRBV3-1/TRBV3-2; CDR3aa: CASSQELTPYEQYF
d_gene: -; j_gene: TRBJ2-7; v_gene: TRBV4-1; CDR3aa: CASSQDPGTPEGEYEQYF
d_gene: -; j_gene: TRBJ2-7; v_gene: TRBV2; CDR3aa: CASGEVMGAREQYF
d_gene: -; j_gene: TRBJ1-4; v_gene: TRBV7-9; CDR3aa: CASSLGVGIRGEKLFF
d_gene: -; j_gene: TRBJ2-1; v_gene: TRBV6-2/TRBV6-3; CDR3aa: CASSPSISNHNEQFF
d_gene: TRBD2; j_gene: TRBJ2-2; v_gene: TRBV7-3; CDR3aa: CASSPEGGGASEELFF
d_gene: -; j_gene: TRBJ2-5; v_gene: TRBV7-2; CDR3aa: CASSHGGLGETQYF
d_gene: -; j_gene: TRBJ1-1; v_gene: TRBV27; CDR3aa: CASSFNVGTEAFF
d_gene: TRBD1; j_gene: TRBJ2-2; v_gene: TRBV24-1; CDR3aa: CATRGQGATGELFF
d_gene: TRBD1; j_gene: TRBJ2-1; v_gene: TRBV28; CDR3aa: CASSFPDGQGVGEQFF
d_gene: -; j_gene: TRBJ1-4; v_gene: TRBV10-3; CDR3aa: CAISERGRGDEKLFF
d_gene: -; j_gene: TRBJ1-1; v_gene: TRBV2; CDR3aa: CASSQHRVVDRANTEAFF
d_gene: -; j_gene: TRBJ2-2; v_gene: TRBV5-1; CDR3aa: CASSLYDGAFGELFF
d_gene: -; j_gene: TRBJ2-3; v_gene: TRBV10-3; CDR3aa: CAISDPPGRSVVADTQYF
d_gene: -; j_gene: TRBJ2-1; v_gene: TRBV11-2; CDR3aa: CASSLPAGALLDEQFF
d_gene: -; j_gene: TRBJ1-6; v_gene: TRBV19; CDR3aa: CASSIGAVGGSPLHF
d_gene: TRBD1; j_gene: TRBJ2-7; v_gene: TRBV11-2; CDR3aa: CASSLLRDRGPYEQYF
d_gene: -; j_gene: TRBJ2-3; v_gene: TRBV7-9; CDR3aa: CASSLAGPSTDTQYF
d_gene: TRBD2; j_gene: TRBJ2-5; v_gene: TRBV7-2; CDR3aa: CASSFVAGGMETQYF
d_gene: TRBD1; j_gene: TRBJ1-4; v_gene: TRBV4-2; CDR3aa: CASSHGGSGGFSNEKLFF
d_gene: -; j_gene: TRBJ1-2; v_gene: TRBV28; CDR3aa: CASSRAYGYTF
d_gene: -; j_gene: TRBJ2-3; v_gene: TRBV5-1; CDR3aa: CASRRWQGSTDTQYF
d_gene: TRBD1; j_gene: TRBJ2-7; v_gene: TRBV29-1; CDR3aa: CSVPGQGAPEQYF
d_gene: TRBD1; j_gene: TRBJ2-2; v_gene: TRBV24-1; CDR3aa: CATSDLGTGFNGELFF
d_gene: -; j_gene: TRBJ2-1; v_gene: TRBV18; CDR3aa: CASSPVDSPRNEQFF
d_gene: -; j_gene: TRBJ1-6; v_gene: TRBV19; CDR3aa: CASSIGYSWVEPLHF
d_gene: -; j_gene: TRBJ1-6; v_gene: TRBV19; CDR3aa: CASSMAGVLNSPLHF
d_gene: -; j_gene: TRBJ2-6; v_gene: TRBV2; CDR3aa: CASSEDRAGANVLTF
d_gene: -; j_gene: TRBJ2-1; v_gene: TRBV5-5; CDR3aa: CASSLTGSYNEQFF
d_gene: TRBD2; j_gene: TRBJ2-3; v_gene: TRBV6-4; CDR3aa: CASRPPSGRAIDTQYF
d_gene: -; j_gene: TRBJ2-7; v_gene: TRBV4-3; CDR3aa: CASSQDNRDGEQYF
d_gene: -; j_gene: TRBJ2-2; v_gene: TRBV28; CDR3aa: CASSFWDTTRRKNTGELFF
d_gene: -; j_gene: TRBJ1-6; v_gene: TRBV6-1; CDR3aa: CASSPLGGPGSPLHF
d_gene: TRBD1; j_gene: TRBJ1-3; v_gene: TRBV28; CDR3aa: CASSLGTGTTSGNTIYF
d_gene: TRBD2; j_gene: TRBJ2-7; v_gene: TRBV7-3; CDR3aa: CASSRGVAGEQYF
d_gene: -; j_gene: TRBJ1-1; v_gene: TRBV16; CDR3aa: CASSPGVTEAFF
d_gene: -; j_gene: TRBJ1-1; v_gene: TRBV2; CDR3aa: CASTGTEGRAFF
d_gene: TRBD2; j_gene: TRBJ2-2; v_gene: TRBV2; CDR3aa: CASSAAGPNTGELFF
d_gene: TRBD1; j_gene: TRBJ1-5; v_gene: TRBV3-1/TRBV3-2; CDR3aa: CASNPRRSKQGTNQPQHF
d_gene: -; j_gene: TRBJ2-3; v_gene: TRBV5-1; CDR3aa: CASSSDDTQYF
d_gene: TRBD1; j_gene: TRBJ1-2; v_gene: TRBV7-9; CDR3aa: CASSYEGAANYGYTF
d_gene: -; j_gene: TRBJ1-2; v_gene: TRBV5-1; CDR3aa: CASSFGLENYGYTF
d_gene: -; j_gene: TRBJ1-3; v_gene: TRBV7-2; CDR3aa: CASSFMTLRAGNTIYF
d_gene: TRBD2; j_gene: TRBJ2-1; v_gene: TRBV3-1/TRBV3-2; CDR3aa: CASSQAATENWTSGYYNEQFF
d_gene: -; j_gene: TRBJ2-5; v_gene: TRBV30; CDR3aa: CAWGDPWGETQYF
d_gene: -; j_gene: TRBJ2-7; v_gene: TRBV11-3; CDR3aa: CASSLRQGINEQYF
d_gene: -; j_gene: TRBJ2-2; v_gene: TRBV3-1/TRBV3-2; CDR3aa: CASSLTATNTGELFF
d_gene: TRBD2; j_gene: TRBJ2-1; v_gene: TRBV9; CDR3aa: CASSVASSGDNEQFF
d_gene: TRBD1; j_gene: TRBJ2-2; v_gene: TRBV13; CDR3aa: CASSSGQGQRELFF
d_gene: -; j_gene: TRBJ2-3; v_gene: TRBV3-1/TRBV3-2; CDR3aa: CASSLRAISTDTQYF
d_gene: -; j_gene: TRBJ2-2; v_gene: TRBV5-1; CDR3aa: CASTFSQGTTGELFF
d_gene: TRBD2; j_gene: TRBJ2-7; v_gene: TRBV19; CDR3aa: CASSIVAGGSYEQYF
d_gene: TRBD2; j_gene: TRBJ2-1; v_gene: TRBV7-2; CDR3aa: CASSSRAGGYNEQFF